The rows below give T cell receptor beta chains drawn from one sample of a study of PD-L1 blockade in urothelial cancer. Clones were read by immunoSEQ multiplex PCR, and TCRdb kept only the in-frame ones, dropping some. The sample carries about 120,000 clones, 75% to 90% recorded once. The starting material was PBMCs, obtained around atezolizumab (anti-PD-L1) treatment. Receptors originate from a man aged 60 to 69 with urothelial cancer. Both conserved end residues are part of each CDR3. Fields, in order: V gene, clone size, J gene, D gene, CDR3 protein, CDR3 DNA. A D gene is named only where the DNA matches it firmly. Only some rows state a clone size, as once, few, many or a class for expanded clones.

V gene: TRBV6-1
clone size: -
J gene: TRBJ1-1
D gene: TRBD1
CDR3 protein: CASSEPTGGAANTEAFF
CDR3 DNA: TGTGCCAGCAGTGAACCTACAGGGGGCGCAGCCAACACTGAAGCTTTCTTT

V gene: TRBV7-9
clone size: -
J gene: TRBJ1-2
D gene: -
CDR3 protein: CASSLEAGIGGYTF
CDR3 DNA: TGTGCCAGCAGCTTAGAGGCCGGGATCGGTGGCTACACCTTC

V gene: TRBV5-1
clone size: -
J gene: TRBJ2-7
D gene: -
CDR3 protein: CASSGGAGQYF
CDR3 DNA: TGCGCCAGCAGCGGGGGGGCTGGGCAGTACTTC

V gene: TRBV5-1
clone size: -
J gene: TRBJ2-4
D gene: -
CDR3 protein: CASSFQGLAKNIQYF
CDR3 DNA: TGCGCCAGCAGCTTCCAGGGGCTAGCCAAAAACATTCAGTACTTC

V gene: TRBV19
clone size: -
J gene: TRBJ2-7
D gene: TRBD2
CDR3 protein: CASSIVLAGFPYEQYF
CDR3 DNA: TGTGCCAGTAGTATAGTTCTAGCGGGATTTCCGTACGAGCAGTACTTC

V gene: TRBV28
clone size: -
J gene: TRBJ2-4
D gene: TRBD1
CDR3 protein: CASTSGGKAKNIQYF
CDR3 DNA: TGTGCCAGCACCTCAGGGGGCAAGGCCAAAAACATTCAGTACTTC

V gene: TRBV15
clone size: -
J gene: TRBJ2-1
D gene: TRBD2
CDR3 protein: CATSRAYSGRAGEQFF
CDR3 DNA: TGTGCCACCAGCAGAGCGTACAGCGGGAGGGCAGGGGAGCAGTTCTTC

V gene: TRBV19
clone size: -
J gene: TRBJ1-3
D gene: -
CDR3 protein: CASSIYRSQGSGNTIYF
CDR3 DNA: TGTGCCAGTAGTATTTACCGAAGCCAGGGCTCTGGAAACACCATATATTTT

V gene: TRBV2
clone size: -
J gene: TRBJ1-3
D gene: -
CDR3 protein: CASSLGLPSGNTIYF
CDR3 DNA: TGTGCCAGCAGTTTGGGACTGCCCTCTGGAAACACCATATATTTT

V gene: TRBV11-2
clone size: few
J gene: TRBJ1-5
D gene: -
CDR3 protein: CASSRAGDGNQPQHF
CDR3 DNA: TGTGCCAGCAGCCGGGCGGGGGATGGCAATCAGCCCCAGCATTTT

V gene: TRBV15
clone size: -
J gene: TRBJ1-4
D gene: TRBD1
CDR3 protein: CATSRVPGQGTEKLFF
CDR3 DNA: TGTGCCACCAGCAGAGTCCCGGGACAGGGGACTGAAAAACTGTTTTTT